These 24 T cell receptor beta chains originate from one sample sequenced in a study of cytomegalovirus exposure and HLA in healthy donors. PCR was performed using 60 Vbeta and 13 Jbeta primers. Assay: immunoSEQ multiplex PCR; the TCRdb copy retains only in-frame clones and omits some. This repertoire shows under 130,000 clones, about 15% found once; its top ten account for around 0.83%. The sequenced sample consisted of PBMCs. Receptor source: a female donor in good health and CMV-seronegative.

This clone was detected many times. The chain couples TRBV27 to TRBJ2-7, with D unclear. Germline V gene lookup returns CDR1 MNHEY and CDR2 SMNVEV (reference sequence). Trimming took off 3 bases at V and 0 bases at J, with 6 bases between the two ends. The CDR3 sequence is 13 residues long. CDR3 in amino acids: CASSLADSYEQYF. As DNA, the CDR3 is TGTGCCAGCAGTTTGGCAGACTCCTACGAGCAGTACTTC.

The rearrangement joins TRBV19 to TRBJ2-3; TRBD2 agrees at 10 bases. Trimming removed 11 bases from V and 2 bases from J; junction bases left unmatched: 10. The CDR3 runs to 15 residues. CDR1 is LNHDA, CDR2 SQIVND, per germline (reference sequence). The CDR3 region has the DNA TGTGCCGCCTCACTAGCGGGGTTTGACACAGATACGCAGTATTTT. Its translation is CAASLAGFDTDTQYF.

The chain has TRBV6-6 and TRBJ1-1, with D perhaps TRBD1 (5 bases). The CDR3 runs 14 residues. The V end was cut by 6 bases, the J end by 3 bases, with 14 bases between. CDR1 and CDR2 from the germline V gene are MNHNY and SVGAGI (reference sequence). The CDR3 coding sequence is TGTGCCAGCAGACAAGGACAAGGATACACTGAAGCTTTCTTT. It specifies CASRQGQGYTEAFF.

This rearrangement joins TRBV10-2 to TRBJ2-1; 8 bases are a match to TRBD2. Germline values: CDR1 WSHSY, CDR2 SAAADI. Germline trimming cut 7 bases from V and 7 bases from J; bases unmatched to any gene: 12. The CDR3 spans 15 residues. The CDR3 DNA follows: TGCGCCAGCAATTTGGGACATAGCGGGACGAATGAGCAGTTCTTC. This encodes CASNLGHSGTNEQFF.

This chain uses TRBV7-6 with TRBJ2-7; a weak D match, TRBD2 (5 bases). The CDR3 is 15 amino acids. Germline assignment: CDR1 SGHVS and CDR2 FNYEAQ. Trimming cost V 4 bases and J 2 bases, with 15 bases left between them. CDR3 residues: CASSSRLTGTYEQYF. CDR3 sequence (DNA): TGTGCCAGCAGCTCGCGGCTGACGGGAACCTACGAGCAGTACTTC. The whole variable domain, filled in from reference TRBV7-6 and TRBJ2-7, reads GAGVSQSPRYKVTKRGQDVALRCDPISGHVSLYWYRQALGQGPEFLTYFNYEAQQDKSGLPNDRFSAERPEGSISTLTIQRTEQRDSAMYRCASSSRLTGTYEQYFGPGTRLTVT.

The CDR3 sequence: CATGVGVTGELFF. In DNA form, the CDR3 reads TGTGCCACCGGGGTCGGGGTTACCGGGGAGCTGTTTTTT. The rearrangement uses TRBV19 and TRBJ2-2; D is perhaps TRBD2 (5 bases). The CDR3 has 13 residues. The V and J ends lost 10 bases and 5 bases respectively, with 14 bases between them. Germline CDR1 reads LNHDA; CDR2 reads SQIVND (reference sequence).

The table lists this clone with a few counts. This chain joins TRBV4-3 and TRBJ2-2; maybe TRBD2 (6 bases). CDR1 and CDR2 (germline): LGHNA, YSLEER. The CDR3 totals 18 residues. V lost 0 bases to trimming and J lost 0 bases, with 14 bases between them. CDR3 protein: CASSQDYGRYTNTGELFF. In nucleotides, the CDR3 is TGCGCCAGCAGCCAAGATTACGGGAGATACACGAACACCGGGGAGCTGTTTTTT.

V gene TRBV4-3 combines with J gene TRBJ1-2; no definite D call. Looked up from germline, CDR1 is LGHNA and CDR2 is YSLEER. Trimming stripped 3 bases from V and 8 bases from J, with 16 bases between. This CDR3 contains 14 residues. CDR3 loop: CASSQETGWSGYTF. The CDR3 region has the DNA TGCGCCAGCAGCCAGGAGACGGGGTGGTCCGGCTACACCTTC.

The chain links TRBV5-6 to TRBJ1-6, with unresolved D. Germline V gives CDR1 SGHDT, CDR2 YYEEEE. Trimming stripped 1 base from V and 3 bases from J, with 8 bases between. The CDR3 is 15 residues long. CDR3 amino acids: CASSLWADYNSPLHF. For the CDR3, the DNA is TGTGCCAGCAGCTTGTGGGCAGACTATAATTCACCCCTCCACTTT.

The rearrangement links TRBV27 to TRBJ2-1; 12 bases map to TRBD2. CDR3 size: 16 residues. CDR1 and CDR2 (germline): MNHEY, SMNVEV (reference sequence). Trimming cost V 3 bases and J 1 base; bases outside gene matches: 1. The CDR3 DNA reads TGTGCCAGCAGTTTGACTAGCGGGAGTTCCTACAATGAGCAGTTCTTC. This translates into CASSLTSGSSYNEQFF.

This clone was counted only a few times. Distinct nucleotide sequences in the sample also encode this CDR3. The chain carries TRBV7-2 and TRBJ2-5; D is unresolved. V was shortened by 5 bases and J by 2 bases, with 3 bases between the two germline ends. Germline assignment: CDR1 SGHTA and CDR2 FQGNSA. The CDR3 spans 11 residues. The CDR3 region is CASSLQETQYF. The CDR3 DNA follows: TGTGCCAGCAGCCTACAAGAGACCCAGTACTTC.

The genes are TRBV6-1 and TRBJ1-2, with 8 positions matching TRBD1. CDR3 length: 16 residues. Germline lookup yields CDR1 MNHNS and CDR2 SASEGT. V shed 0 bases, J shed 8 bases, and the junction held 11 bases outside the gene matches. CDR3 sequence (DNA): TGTGCCAGCAGTGAAGCGAGGGATTGGACAGGGCAGGGCTACACCTTC. Its translation is CASSEARDWTGQGYTF.

This rearrangement joins TRBV27 to TRBJ2-7; D unresolved. CDR3 length: 16 amino acids. Germline lookup yields CDR1 MNHEY and CDR2 SMNVEV (reference sequence). V shed 0 bases and J shed 6 bases, with 18 bases lying between them. DNA for the CDR3: TGTGCCAGCAGTTTATCGTTCCTCCGAGGCGGTTTCGAGCAGTACTTC. Its translation: CASSLSFLRGGFEQYF.

This chain links TRBV4-1 with TRBJ1-1, with no clear D. CDR1 is MGHRA, CDR2 YSYEKL, per germline. The CDR3 totals 17 residues. The ends were cut back, 1 base at V and 0 bases at J, with 15 bases in the middle. CDR3 sequence reads: CASSQVARRDMNTEAFF. For the CDR3, the DNA is TGCGCCAGCAGCCAAGTTGCTCGGCGAGACATGAACACTGAAGCTTTCTTT.

This chain uses TRBV6-5 with TRBJ1-1; D gene uncertain. This CDR3 spans 14 amino acids. Trimming took off 3 bases at V and 4 bases at J, with 12 bases between the two ends. Germline CDR1 is MNHEY and CDR2 is SVGAGI. This CDR3 is CASSYSGGSTEAFF. Written as DNA, the CDR3 is TGTGCCAGCAGTTATAGTGGTGGGAGCACTGAAGCTTTCTTT.

This clone was seen a handful of times. CDR3 sequence (DNA): TGTGCCAGCACCTTTGGGGGGAATAGGGCCACCGGGGAGCTGTTTTTT. Translating gives CASTFGGNRATGELFF. V and J are TRBV27 and TRBJ2-2; D perhaps matches TRBD2 (6 bases). The CDR3 extends over 16 amino acids. The V gene's germline CDR1 is MNHEY and CDR2 SMNVEV (reference sequence). The germline V and J ends were trimmed by 7 bases and 4 bases, with 19 bases remaining between them.

V and J are TRBV29-1 and TRBJ2-7; 14 nucleotides agree with TRBD2. V shed 4 bases, J shed 6 bases, and the junction held 5 bases outside the gene matches. The CDR3 is 14 residues long. Germline CDR1 reads SQVTM; CDR2 reads ANQGSEA. CDR3: CSVAGLAGGSEQYF. DNA for the CDR3: TGCAGCGTTGCCGGACTAGCGGGAGGTAGCGAGCAGTACTTC.

This clone appeared a few times. The chain recombines TRBV19 with TRBJ1-5; 10 nucleotides line up with TRBD1. With 5 bases clipped from V and 6 bases from J, the junction kept 4 bases outside the gene matches. The germline CDR1 and CDR2 sequences are LNHDA and SQIVND (reference sequence). The CDR3 contains 14 residues. The CDR3 DNA is TGTGCCAGTAGTGCGACAGGGGGCGGTCAGCCCCAGCATTTT. Translation gives CASSATGGGQPQHF.

The V gene is TRBV19, the J gene TRBJ2-7; the D is unclear. Looked up from germline, CDR1 is LNHDA and CDR2 is SQIVND (reference sequence). This CDR3 has 13 amino acids. Trimming shortened V by 5 bases and J by 4 bases, and 12 bases separated the two germline ends. Here the CDR3 reads CASSFNREYEQYF. In nucleotides, the CDR3 is TGTGCCAGTAGTTTCAACCGAGAGTACGAGCAGTACTTC.

The chain employs TRBV5-6 and TRBJ1-1; D perhaps matches TRBD1 (6 bases). The CDR3 consists of 15 residues. Trimming left V 2 bases short and J 2 bases short, with 13 bases between. CDR1 and CDR2 (germline): SGHDT, YYEEEE. The CDR3 bases are TGTGCCAGCAGCTTTGGGCAGGGGACAAACACTGAAGCTTTCTTT. It codes for CASSFGQGTNTEAFF.

The chain links TRBV6-9 to TRBJ2-1; 7 bases line up with TRBD1. Germline loops: CDR1 MNHGY, CDR2 SVAAGI. V shed 3 bases and J 0 bases; nucleotides not matched to a gene: 2. CDR3 size: 15 residues. CDR3 sequence reads: CASSYGTDSYNEQFF. The CDR3 nucleotides are TGTGCCAGCAGTTACGGGACAGACTCCTACAATGAGCAGTTCTTC.

This clone was seen only a few times. The chain recombines TRBV4-1 with TRBJ2-7; 8 bases line up with TRBD1. After removal of 3 bases from V and 0 bases from J, the junction contained 7 bases not matched to a gene. The CDR3 totals 16 residues. Germline V gene lookup returns CDR1 MGHRA and CDR2 YSYEKL. Written as DNA, the CDR3 is TGCGCCAGCAGCCATGCTACCGGGACAGGCTCCTACGAGCAGTACTTC. Amino acid sequence: CASSHATGTGSYEQYF.

In this sample, this clone turned up a few times. The chain uses TRBV29-1 and TRBJ2-7; D remains unclear. The CDR3 length is 13 residues. Germline CDR1 reads SQVTM; CDR2 reads ANQGSEA. V was trimmed by 4 bases and J by 1 base, leaving 11 bases between them. CDR3 sequence reads: CSVARPDSYEQYF. CDR3 DNA: TGCAGCGTTGCTAGACCGGATTCCTACGAGCAGTACTTC.

This chain links TRBV30 with TRBJ1-1; 8 nucleotides match TRBD1. V lost 3 bases, J lost 5 bases, and 5 bases stayed unmatched. Germline lookup yields CDR1 GTSNPN and CDR2 SVGIG (reference sequence). This CDR3 spans 13 amino acids. The CDR3 DNA follows: TGTGCCTGGAGCGTCGACAGGGGTACTGAAGCTTTCTTT. Its translation: CAWSVDRGTEAFF.